The present TCR beta chain was sequenced within a study of shared clonotypes between healthy human individuals. Produced via immunoSEQ multiplex PCR; TCRdb's table is partial and in-frame only. The sample includes roughly 2.5 million clones, around nine tenths of them seen just once. Source material: naive CD4+ T cells sorted from blood. Stated subset: CD45RA+ positively selected. This receptor was identified in a man aged 18 to 30 in good health.

DNA of the CDR3: TGTGCCAGAAGCCGGGACTGGGAAAACATTCAGTACTTC. Residues: CARSRDWENIQYF. The rearrangement links TRBV5-3 to TRBJ2-4, with a weak D call TRBD2 (6 bases). TRBV5-3 is an ORF; its function is uncertain. The CDR3 is 13 amino acids. Trimming shortened V by 4 bases and J by 5 bases, and 10 bases separated the two germline ends.